This T cell receptor beta chain was identified in a study of T cells in Graves' hyperthyroidism and ophthalmopathy (dated by TCRdb to about 2019). For the wider study: Peripheral blood was sampled at the time of initial diagnosis, prior to any treatment. To identify distinguishing TCR V-J signatures, a discovery cohort of about a hundred patients was used, comprising 40 to 45 with Graves' ophthalmopathy and around 60 with stable Graves' hyperthyroidism. Whether ophthalmopathy could be predicted prospectively was tested in an independent validation cohort made up of 18 to 20 hyperthyroidism patients plus 17 patients who later progressed to ophthalmopathy. The roughly 100 discovery patients were randomly divided into training and test sets at a 7:3 ratio. The study also compared thyroid tissue and blood T-cell repertoires from a handful of Graves' hyperthyroidism patients. After sampling, hyperthyroidism patients received methimazole starting at 30 mg daily, and ophthalmopathy patients received high-dose intravenous methylprednisolone. The paper describes TCR Vbeta CDR3 sequencing of 135 peripheral blood samples, made up of roughly 45 ophthalmopathy patients, approximately 76 hyperthyroidism patients and approximately 17 progressor patients.

The germline V gene specifies SGHVS as CDR1 and FQNEAQ as CDR2. Inclusive of the bounding cysteine and phenylalanine, the CDR3 is 11 residues long. Only the CDR3 DNA stays, 33 bases, in frame from base 1. V is pared back by 7 bases and J by 11 bases, with 14 bases lying between the germline termini. At least ten counts were recorded for this clonotype. Its recognized antigen is unknown. The record has no base qualities; no much larger clone is one base away. The research as a whole found: Sample size was not statistically predetermined, and investigators were not blinded to group allocation. In cross-validation, a model built on a 13 V-J signature told ophthalmopathy apart from stable hyperthyroidism with less than 90% sensitivity and 81% to 82% specificity, and in testing the same model reached 80%/75%. In validation, the model predicted progression to ophthalmopathy with approximately 69% sensitivity and 72.22% specificity, a median of around 6.6 months before onset. Blood samples also contained most of the expanded thyroid clonotypes (frequency above 0.001), which suggests that blood repertoires may reflect thyroid immune responses.

The TCR beta CDR3 regions were amplified from RNA transcripts. The TCR CDR3 was subjected to a first round of RT-PCR using the HTBI primer set and the Qiagen OneStep RT-PCR kit. A second multiplex PCR round built the libraries, followed by size selection and purification. Libraries were sequenced paired-end with 100 bp reads on an Illumina HiSeq2000. As for the original processing: SOAPnuke was used to process the raw data, throwing out any read that contained adapters or uncalled bases, had a mean Phred below 15, or lacked an exact constant-primer or identifier match. COPE v1.2.5 was used to merge high-quality paired reads, and clonotypes were defined as unique nucleotide sequences. MiTCR v1.1 was used to align clonotypes to the IMGT TRBV, TRBD and TRBJ reference segments. Only V-J combinations with frequency above 0.0001, covering roughly 99% of repertoires, were analysed. The TCS score was defined as F50 (clonal expansion) divided by E x V (chaos), with BLOSUM62-based TCRdist calculated between CDR3 peptides within each V-J. Welch's t-statistics and random forest reduced roughly 500 V-J features to roughly 13, which were used in a naive Bayes classifier (R e1071). TCRdb redid the processing of the public reads, applying fastp at Q25 and MiXCR, and retained in-frame beta chains. Rows merge per CDR3 protein into single entries with the most common DNA and genes. The V and J calls were not made by the authors but by TCRdb's processing. Across this sample there are 300,000 to 350,000 distinct CDR3 sequences, with 16% seen only once. The ten largest clonotypes hold approximately 35% of the sample.

Graves' hyperthyroidism was defined as stable when no progression to ophthalmopathy occurred over 18 months of follow-up. The hyperthyroidism patients were between 18 and 65 years old and newly diagnosed, with a disease duration of less than 2 months. Patients with uncontrolled infections, other autoimmune diseases, pregnancy or lactation were excluded. Diagnoses relied on clinical symptoms, serum thyroxine and TRAb, thyroid ultrasound and orbital computed tomography. Ficoll-Paque density gradient centrifugation was used to isolate PBMCs from around 10 ml of fresh peripheral blood. Total RNA was extracted using Trizol reagent, and RNA quality was assessed on an Agilent 2100 Bioanalyzer.

Specimen: blood. The chain links TRBV7-8 with TRBJ1-1; TRBD1 might be the D gene, on 5 matching bases. This clonotype originated in a man aged 30-40 years with Graves' hyperthyroidism. The encoded CDR3 is CASMGTGEAFF. DNA sequence: TGTGCCAGCATGGGAACAGGAGAGGCTTTCTTT.